These 24 T cell receptor beta chains were sequenced from one sample in a study of human T cells and chemical hapten exposure. One entry per CDR3 protein, called by TCRdb with MiXCR from the RACE reads. The sample contains approximately 370,000 distinct CDR3 sequences, over 5% of which appear only once. The time point was: pre-sensitization, week 0. Treatment described: therapeutic diphenylcyclopropenone sensitization with weekly scalp DPC. The specimen was whole blood, collected in connection with sensitization to the hapten diphenylcyclopropenone (DPC). Source of these receptors: a woman under 30 with alopecia areata. Some clones in this sample may be carry-over from other donors' samples.

This clonotype was seen at least ten times. The genes are TRBV18 and TRBJ2-7, with 7 bases aligning to TRBD2. The CDR3 covers 13 residues. Germline CDR1 and CDR2: KGHSH and LQKENI. V trimming: 0 bases; J trimming: 6 bases; junction bases outside the gene matches: 2. CDR3 DNA: TGTGCCAGCTCACCACCAAGGGAGGGCGAGCAGTACTTC. This encodes CASSPPREGEQYF.

The CDR3 here is CASSLMGEGTGELFF. CDR3 coding DNA: TGTGCCAGCAGCCTCATGGGGGAGGGCACCGGGGAGCTGTTTTTT. This chain links TRBV4-2 with TRBJ2-2, with TRBD2 matching over 7 bases. Trimming took 4 bases from V and 4 from J; bases not matched to a gene: 6. The germline V gene encodes CDR1 LGHNA and CDR2 YNFKEQ. CDR3 size: 15 residues.

This clonotype was found a few times. The chain employs TRBV27 and TRBJ1-1; 7 nucleotides match TRBD1. The CDR3 totals 14 residues. Looked up from germline, CDR1 is MNHEY and CDR2 is SMNVEV (reference sequence). J was trimmed by 0 bases and V by 7 bases; bases with no gene match: 5. The CDR3 sequence: CASTSGQVNTEAFF. CDR3 sequence (DNA): TGTGCCAGCACCTCCGGACAGGTGAACACTGAAGCTTTCTTT.

This clonotype was seen more than once but under ten times. The chain is built from TRBV6-2 or TRBV6-3 and TRBJ2-1; D gene unclear. Germline lookup yields CDR1 MNHEY and CDR2 SVGEGT. Trimming left V 2 bases short and J 4 bases short, with 12 bases between. The length of the CDR3 is 15 residues. This chain's CDR3 is CASSYGIPPYNEQFF. CDR3 sequence (DNA): TGTGCCAGCAGTTACGGTATCCCTCCGTACAATGAGCAGTTCTTC.

The chain combines TRBV3-1 with TRBJ2-1; 12 bases are shared with TRBD2. V was pared by 3 bases and J by 8 bases, with 5 bases of the junction left unmatched. From germline, CDR1 is LGHDT and CDR2 YNNKEL (reference sequence). CDR3 length equals 15 residues. The CDR3 DNA sequence: TGTGCCAGCAGCCACACTAGCGGGGGGTACGATGAGCAGTTCTTC. It codes for CASSHTSGGYDEQFF.

The table lists this clonotype with a few counts. The genes are TRBV6-2 or TRBV6-3 and TRBJ1-4; D unresolved. The length of the CDR3 is 13 residues. Germline CDR1 reads MNHEY; CDR2 reads SVGEGT. V lost 6 bases and J lost 4, with 9 bases in between. The CDR3 nucleotides are TGTGCCAGCAGGACCAAGAATAATGAAAAACTGTTTTTT. Its protein product is CASRTKNNEKLFF.

The V call is TRBV6-5, the J call TRBJ1-5; the D gene is possibly TRBD1 (5 bases). CDR1 is MNHEY and CDR2 is SVGAGI in the germline V gene. The CDR3 has 14 amino acids. Trimming stripped 0 bases from V and 8 bases from J, with 11 bases between. The CDR3 DNA reads as TGTGCCAGCAGTTACTCGACAGCGATGGAGCCCCAGCATTTT. The encoded protein is CASSYSTAMEPQHF.

V gene TRBV20-1 combines with J gene TRBJ2-7, with 8 bases aligning to TRBD2. V lost 3 bases to trimming and J lost 3 bases; unmatched junction nucleotides: 4. CDR3 size: 13 residues. Germline CDR1 and CDR2: DFQATT and SNEGSKA (reference sequence). This CDR3 is CSASDRGGYEQYF. The CDR3 DNA sequence: TGCAGTGCTAGTGATCGGGGGGGCTACGAGCAGTACTTC.

The table lists this clonotype with many counts. The chain links TRBV7-9 to TRBJ2-7, with TRBD2 as a possible D gene (6 bases). The length of the CDR3 is 12 residues. V was cut by 2 bases and J by 9 bases, with 11 bases left in between. Germline V gene sequence: CDR1 SEHNR, CDR2 FQNEAQ (reference sequence). The CDR3 coding sequence is TGTGCCAGCAGCTTAAGGGACTTTGGGCAGTACTTC. It is translated as CASSLRDFGQYF.

This clonotype was seen repeatedly, ten times or more. V and J are TRBV2 and TRBJ2-1; D possibly corresponds to TRBD2 (5 bases). The CDR3 is 15 residues long. Trimming took off 5 bases at V and 1 base at J, with 12 bases between the two ends. Germline V CDR1 and CDR2: SNHLY, FYNNEI. CDR3 in DNA: TGTGCCAGCAGTTTAATCCCGGGGTCCTACAATGAGCAGTTCTTC. Residues: CASSLIPGSYNEQFF. Full variable domain (outside the CDR3, taken from reference TRBV2 and TRBJ2-1): EPEVTQTPSHQVTQMGQEVILRCVPISNHLYFYWYRQILGQKVEFLVSFYNNEISEKSEIFDDQFSVERPDGSNFTLKIRSTKLEDSAMYFCASSLIPGSYNEQFFGPGTRLTVL.

Only a few counts were recorded for this clonotype. This chain uses TRBV5-6 with TRBJ2-3; D unresolved. This CDR3 region has 13 residues. V lost 0 bases, J lost 8 bases, and 10 bases lay in between. Germline V gene lookup returns CDR1 SGHDT and CDR2 YYEEEE. The CDR3 sequence: CASSLDLGATQYF. DNA for the CDR3: TGTGCCAGCAGCTTGGATCTGGGTGCTACGCAGTATTTT.

This clonotype was recorded a few times. The chain uses TRBV28 and TRBJ2-4; D is perhaps TRBD1 or TRBD2 (5 bases each). V lost 7 bases to trimming and J lost 7 bases, with 17 bases between them. The CDR3 spans 14 residues. CDR1 is MDHEN and CDR2 is SYDVKM in the germline V gene. The CDR3 nucleotides read TGTGCCAGCACCCAATGGGGGTTGGGTAACATTCAGTACTTC. This encodes CASTQWGLGNIQYF.

This clonotype has a handful of counts. The chain joins TRBV27 to TRBJ1-4; maybe TRBD1 (5 bases). The germline CDR1 and CDR2 sequences are MNHEY and SMNVEV (reference sequence). The CDR3 consists of 16 residues. Trimming pared 4 bases from V and 3 bases from J, leaving 15 bases between. The CDR3 here is CASSWGRPSANEKLFF. In DNA, the CDR3 is TGTGCCAGCAGTTGGGGCAGGCCCTCGGCTAATGAAAAACTGTTTTTT.

The chain carries TRBV6-2 or TRBV6-3 and TRBJ2-1; D ambiguous. V was clipped by 3 bases and J by 3 bases, with 6 bases between them. CDR3 size: 13 residues. The germline V gene encodes CDR1 MNHEY and CDR2 SVGEGT. The CDR3 sequence: CASSYTNYNEQFF. The CDR3 nucleotides are TGTGCCAGCAGTTATACGAACTACAATGAGCAGTTCTTC.

This clonotype was seen ten or more times. This chain uses TRBV7-9 with TRBJ2-1; D might be TRBD2 (6 bases). Trimming removed 7 bases at V and 5 bases at J, with 21 bases between. The CDR3 length is 16 residues. Germline CDR1 is SEHNR and CDR2 is FQNEAQ (reference sequence). CDR3 bases: TGTGCCAGCACCGGGGGTAGAGACCTCATCAACAATGAGCAGTTCTTC. Protein: CASTGGRDLINNEQFF. Together with reference TRBV7-9 and TRBJ2-1, the CDR3 gives the full variable domain: DTGVSQNPRHKITKRGQNVTFRCDPISEHNRLYWYRQTLGQGPEFLTYFQNEAQLEKSRLLSDRFSAERPKGSFSTLEIQRTEQGDSAMYLCASTGGRDLINNEQFFGPGTRLTVL.

The sample holds a few counts of this clonotype. The chain couples TRBV4-2 to TRBJ1-3; 8 bases are shared with TRBD1. V was clipped by 3 bases and J by 2 bases; unmatched bases: 3. Germline V gene lookup returns CDR1 LGHNA and CDR2 YNFKEQ. The CDR3 sequence is 15 residues long. CDR3 loop: CASSHGQGAGNTIYF. The CDR3 DNA reads TGTGCCAGCAGCCACGGACAGGGCGCTGGAAACACCATATATTTT.

This clonotype came up a few times. The chain joins TRBV11-1 to TRBJ1-1, with 7 bases lining up with TRBD1. CDR3 length: 15 amino acids. Trimming took 1 base from V and 3 from J; bases not matched to a gene: 5. The germline V gene has CDR1 SGHAT and CDR2 FQDESV (reference sequence). CDR3 nucleotides: TGTGCCAGCAGCTTAGATCGTGACAGGGACACTGAAGCTTTCTTT. Translation gives CASSLDRDRDTEAFF.

There are many counts of this clonotype. V and J are TRBV20-1 and TRBJ1-6; D unresolved. Germline-derived CDR1 and CDR2 are DFQATT and SNEGSKA (reference sequence). The V gene lost 3 bases and the J gene lost 3 bases, with 9 bases spanning the gap. The CDR3 has 14 amino acids. The CDR3 nucleotides read TGCAGTGCTAGTACGGACCTCTATAATTCACCCCTCCACTTT. As protein: CSASTDLYNSPLHF.

Only a few counts were recorded for this clonotype. The V call is TRBV5-6, the J call TRBJ1-4; D is possibly TRBD1 (5 bases). V gave up 4 bases and J gave up 7 bases, with 17 bases separating them. The CDR3 runs to 15 residues. The germline CDR1 and CDR2 sequences are SGHDT and YYEEEE. CDR3 protein: CASSPVEGLREKLFF. The CDR3 bases are TGTGCCAGCAGCCCGGTCGAGGGGCTCCGTGAAAAACTGTTTTTT.

This clonotype showed up just a few times. The rearrangement uses TRBV28 and TRBJ2-7, with a possible D match to TRBD1 (6 bases). V dropped 7 bases and J dropped 2 bases, with 12 bases sitting between them. The CDR3 contains 13 residues. CDR1 MDHEN and CDR2 SYDVKM come from the germline V gene. The CDR3 sequence is CASMLGQTYEQYF. Written as DNA, the CDR3 is TGTGCCAGCATGCTTGGACAGACCTACGAGCAGTACTTC.

Many counts were recorded for this clonotype. The chain links TRBV28 to TRBJ1-1; D gene ambiguous. V gave up 3 bases and J gave up 2 bases, with 10 bases separating them. Germline CDR1 MDHEN, CDR2 SYDVKM. The CDR3 runs to 14 residues. The DNA for the CDR3 is TGTGCCAGCAGTTTTCTTGGGTTTAACACTGAAGCTTTCTTT. Amino acids: CASSFLGFNTEAFF.

This clonotype was counted only a few times. V and J are TRBV9 and TRBJ2-3; 9 nucleotides agree with TRBD2. CDR1 SGDLS and CDR2 YYNGEE come from the germline V gene. V dropped 8 bases and J dropped 2; count of bases not matched to a gene: 3. This CDR3 region has 13 residues. The CDR3 nucleotides read TGTGCCAGTCGACTAGCGGACACAGATACGCAGTATTTT. It is translated as CASRLADTDTQYF.

As to this clonotype: Compared with germline, one end of the junction differs, possibly owing to a read error. The J gene is TRBJ1-1, the V gene TRBV13, with a possible D match to TRBD1 (5 bases). The germline CDR1 and CDR2 sequences are PRHDT and FYEKMQ (reference sequence). The CDR3 covers 15 residues. CDR3 protein: CASSLIQGLKTEAFF. For the CDR3, the DNA is TGTGCCAGCAGCTTAATTCAGGGACTGAAGACTGAAGCTTTCTTT.

This clonotype appeared a few times. This sequence joins TRBV6-5 and TRBJ2-2; TRBD2 matches 7 bases. The CDR3 length is 17 residues. With V trimmed by 0 bases and J by 6 bases, 10 bases remained unmatched. Germline CDR1 reads MNHEY; CDR2 reads SVGAGI. CDR3 bases: TGTGCCAGCAGTTACTCTACGGGGGGATCAATCGCCGGGGAGCTGTTTTTT. It is translated as CASSYSTGGSIAGELFF.